Below, 10 T cell receptor beta chains from the same sample are listed, as sequenced in a study of identical twins. TCRdb independently ran MiXCR on the 5' RACE reads; one entry per CDR3 protein. The sample has fewer than 250,000 distinct CDR3 sequences, roughly 15% seen once. The data were also submitted as part of a second study, on T cells expressing NK-cell markers.

The sequenced sample consisted of CD8+ T cells sorted from blood. These receptor sequences come from a woman under 30 in good health.

This clonotype has more than one count but fewer than ten. The genes are TRBV6-2 or TRBV6-3 and TRBJ2-7; D is undetermined. CDR1 and CDR2 from the germline V gene are MNHEY and SVGEGT. The CDR3 is 14 amino acids. V was pared by 6 bases and J by 4 bases, with 16 bases between. The CDR3 DNA follows: TGTGCCAGCAGCCCTCAATCCTACGGATACGAGCAGTACTTC. The encoded protein is CASSPQSYGYEQYF.

This clonotype was recorded a few times. The gene calls are TRBV7-2 and TRBJ2-1; D unclear. The CDR3 runs to 12 residues. Germline-derived CDR1 and CDR2 are SGHTA and FQGNSA. Trimming removed 0 bases at V and 9 bases at J, with 6 bases between. This CDR3 is CASSLASLEQFF. The CDR3 region has the DNA TGTGCCAGCAGCTTAGCTAGCCTTGAGCAGTTCTTC.

The CDR3, as DNA: TGTGCCTGGGCGGGAGGGACAAATACGCAGTATTTT. Translation gives CAWAGGTNTQYF. The V gene is TRBV30, the J gene TRBJ2-3, with TRBD2 matching 9 bases. The CDR3 has 12 residues. Germline trimming cut 5 bases from V and 7 bases from J; bases unmatched to any gene: 4. Germline lookup yields CDR1 GTSNPN and CDR2 SVGIG (reference sequence).

This chain links TRBV5-1 with TRBJ2-7, with D unclear. V shed 4 bases and J shed 0 bases, with 11 bases lying between them. The length of the CDR3 is 14 residues. Germline CDR1 SGHRS, CDR2 YFSETQ. The CDR3 nucleotides are TGCGCCAGCAGCACAGACTCGATCTCCTACGAGCAGTACTTC. Amino acid sequence: CASSTDSISYEQYF. Based on the CDR3 plus reference TRBV5-1 and TRBJ2-7, the full variable domain is KAGVTQTPRYLIKTRGQQVTLSCSPISGHRSVSWYQQTPGQGLQFLFEYFSETQRNKGNFPGRFSGRQFSNSRSEMNVSTLELGDSALYLCASSTDSISYEQYFGPGTRLTVT.

The chain has TRBV10-2 and TRBJ2-7, with a tentative D call TRBD2 (5 bases). The CDR3 consists of 13 residues. CDR1 is WSHSY, CDR2 SAAADI, per germline. Trimming cost V 7 bases and J 0 bases, with 10 bases left between them. The CDR3 here is CASTAGASYEQYF. The DNA for the CDR3 is TGCGCCAGCACCGCGGGCGCCTCCTACGAGCAGTACTTC.

This clonotype was counted only a few times. This chain uses TRBV7-9 with TRBJ2-2; the match to TRBD2 covers 8 bases. The germline V gene has CDR1 SEHNR and CDR2 FQNEAQ (reference sequence). The junction had 3 bases not matched to a gene; V was cut back by 2 bases and J by 7 bases. This CDR3 comprises 14 residues. The CDR3 sequence is CASSLRLAIGELFF. The CDR3 DNA sequence: TGTGCCAGCAGCTTAAGACTAGCGATCGGGGAGCTGTTTTTT.

The genes are TRBV15 and TRBJ2-5; TRBD1 is a possible D gene (6 bases). This CDR3 is 15 amino acids long. V gave up 7 bases and J gave up 2 bases, with 17 bases separating them. Germline CDR1 reads LNHNV; CDR2 reads YYDKDF (reference sequence). Here the CDR3 DNA reads TGTGCCACCACTACAGGGCAAAGTAATCAAGAGACCCAGTACTTC. As protein: CATTTGQSNQETQYF.

This clonotype occurred a few times. V usage is TRBV10-2 and J usage is TRBJ2-4, with D tentatively TRBD2 (7 bases). In germline, CDR1 is WSHSY, CDR2 SAAADI. This CDR3 is 15 amino acids long. With 5 bases removed from V and 4 bases from J, the gap between germline ends came to 15 bases. The CDR3 spells CASSNGGGPKNIQYF. In DNA, the CDR3 is TGCGCCAGCAGTAATGGGGGGGGCCCGAAAAACATTCAGTACTTC.

This clonotype was detected ten times or more. This chain uses TRBV12-3 or TRBV12-4 with TRBJ2-3; D not resolved. Trimming left V 3 bases short and J 5 bases short, with 3 bases between. The CDR3 spans 11 residues. The CDR3 sequence is CASSFVDTQYF. Written as DNA, the CDR3 is TGTGCCAGCAGTTTCGTAGATACGCAGTATTTT.

This rearrangement joins TRBV3-1 to TRBJ2-1; D ambiguous. Between the trimmed V and J ends, which lost 4 bases and 9 bases, there was a span of 4 bases. The germline CDR1 and CDR2 sequences are LGHDT and YNNKEL (reference sequence). The CDR3 length is 10 residues. The CDR3 nucleotides read TGTGCCAGCAGCCGGGGTGAGCAGTTCTTC. Translated, it gives CASSRGEQFF.